Listed here is a single T cell receptor beta chain. The antigen is not known. The data belong to a study of CD8 T cells in Susac syndrome. Study-wide background: Roughly eight of the sequenced Susac syndrome patients were in remission, and roughly six had active disease. Each patient with Susac syndrome, at the time of blood draw, was therapy-naive, on corticosteroids, or on intravenous immunoglobulin alone. General study results and limits: Total CD8+ repertoires held about 15 Susac-specific public clones, while CD8+ TEMRA repertoires held a few.

After extraction with the RNeasy kit, 0.5 to 1 ug of the RNA was reverse transcribed using random hexamers. TCRdb reanalysed the immunoSEQ multiplex PCR reads using MiXCR and keeps one entry per CDR3 protein. The sample has about 83,000 distinct CDR3 sequences, 95% to 97% seen once. The germline CDR1 and CDR2 sequences are LGHDT and YNNKEL (reference sequence). V dropped 4 bases and J dropped 5; count of bases not matched to a gene: 4. This CDR3 has 14 residues. The source material was CD8+ T cells from PBMCs. The J gene is TRBJ2-1, the V gene TRBV3-1, with 8 bases that match TRBD1. The TCR comes from a human donor with Susac syndrome. CDR3 residues: CASSLDRENNEQFF. CDR3 nucleotide sequence: TGTGCCAGCAGCCTGGACAGGGAGAACAATGAGCAGTTCTTC.